This T cell receptor beta chain was found in a study of long-term antiretroviral therapy in people with HIV. General observations from the study: Before ART, certain clones expanded, and these dominated the repertoire at all time points.

They ran version v3.0 of the immunoSEQ assay at survey level. Per sample, sequencing targeted about 35,000-55,000 T-cell genomes. The data were produced by immunoSEQ multiplex PCR, yet TCRdb's version contains in-frame clones alone and is incomplete. Of tens of thousands of clones listed, 82% are singletons. Details on this clone: The target antigen is unknown.

Every donor contributed at least one pre-ART and at least two post-ART PBMC samples. Treatment of all HIV participants took place in the United States. Trimming cost V 1 base and J 6 bases; bases outside gene matches: 5. Germline-derived CDR1 and CDR2 are SGHTA and FQGNSA. The CDR3 loop spans 16 amino acids. The sample consisted of unsorted PBMCs, taken around 2.5 years after starting antiretroviral therapy. This TCR derives from a man aged 40-50 years with HIV. J is TRBJ2-3 and V is TRBV7-2, with TRBD2 identical over 12 bases. In nucleotides, the CDR3 is TGTGCCAGCAGCTTAGGACTAGCGGGAGAGTATGATACGCAGTATTTT. It is translated as CASSLGLAGEYDTQYF.